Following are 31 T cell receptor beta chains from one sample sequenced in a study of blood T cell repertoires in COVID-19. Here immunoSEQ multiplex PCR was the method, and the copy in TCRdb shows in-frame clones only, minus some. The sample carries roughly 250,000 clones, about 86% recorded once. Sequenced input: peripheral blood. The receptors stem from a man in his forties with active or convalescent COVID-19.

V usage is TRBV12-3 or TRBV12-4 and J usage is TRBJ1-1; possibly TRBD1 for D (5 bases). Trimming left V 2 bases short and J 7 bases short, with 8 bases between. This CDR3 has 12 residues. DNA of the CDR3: TGTGCCAGCAGTTTAACAGGAATTGAAGCTTTCTTT. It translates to CASSLTGIEAFF.

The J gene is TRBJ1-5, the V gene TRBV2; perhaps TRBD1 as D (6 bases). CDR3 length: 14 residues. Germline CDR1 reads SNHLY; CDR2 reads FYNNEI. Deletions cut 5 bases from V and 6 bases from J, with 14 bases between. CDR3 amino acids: CASSSETGTQPQHF. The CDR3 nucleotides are TGTGCCAGCAGTTCGGAGACAGGTACTCAGCCCCAGCATTTT.

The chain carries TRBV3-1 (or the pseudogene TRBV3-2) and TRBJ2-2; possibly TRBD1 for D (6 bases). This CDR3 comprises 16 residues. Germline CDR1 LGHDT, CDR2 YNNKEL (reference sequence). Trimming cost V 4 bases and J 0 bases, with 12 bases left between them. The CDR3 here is CASSRDKPANTGELFF. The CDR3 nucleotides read TGTGCCAGCAGCCGGGACAAGCCCGCGAACACCGGGGAGCTGTTTTTT.

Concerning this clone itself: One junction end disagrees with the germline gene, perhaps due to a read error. CDR3: CASGTGGLDTRYF. DNA of the CDR3: TGTGCCAGCGGCACCGGCGGGCTAGATACGCGGTATTTT. The rearrangement links TRBV27 to TRBJ2-3; D perhaps matches TRBD2 (5 bases). Germline lookup yields CDR1 MNHEY and CDR2 SMNVEV (reference sequence). The CDR3 has 13 residues.

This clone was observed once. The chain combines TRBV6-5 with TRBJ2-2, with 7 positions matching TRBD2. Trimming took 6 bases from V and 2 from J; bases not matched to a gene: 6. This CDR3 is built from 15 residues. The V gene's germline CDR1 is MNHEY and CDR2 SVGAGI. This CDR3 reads CASRAGTKNTGELFF. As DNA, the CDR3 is TGTGCCAGCAGGGCCGGGACTAAAAACACCGGGGAGCTGTTTTTT.

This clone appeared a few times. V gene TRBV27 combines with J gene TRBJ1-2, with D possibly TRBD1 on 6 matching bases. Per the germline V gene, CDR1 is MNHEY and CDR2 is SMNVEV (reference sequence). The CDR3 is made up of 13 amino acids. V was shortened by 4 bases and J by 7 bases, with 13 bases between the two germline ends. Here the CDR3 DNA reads TGTGCCAGCAGTTCTCACACAGGGTTTGGCTACACCTTC. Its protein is CASSSHTGFGYTF.

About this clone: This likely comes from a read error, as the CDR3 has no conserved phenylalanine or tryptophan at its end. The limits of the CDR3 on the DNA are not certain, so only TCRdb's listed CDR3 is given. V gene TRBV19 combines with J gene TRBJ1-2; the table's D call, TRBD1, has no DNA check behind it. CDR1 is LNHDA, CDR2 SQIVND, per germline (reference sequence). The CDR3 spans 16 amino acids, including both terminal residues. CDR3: CASSLGTGTPWRPWSV.

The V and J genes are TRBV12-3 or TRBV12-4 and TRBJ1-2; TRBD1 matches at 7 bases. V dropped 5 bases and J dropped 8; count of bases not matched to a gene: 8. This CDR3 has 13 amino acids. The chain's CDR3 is CASSVTGVEGYTF. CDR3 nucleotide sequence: TGTGCCAGCAGTGTAACAGGGGTAGAGGGCTACACCTTC.

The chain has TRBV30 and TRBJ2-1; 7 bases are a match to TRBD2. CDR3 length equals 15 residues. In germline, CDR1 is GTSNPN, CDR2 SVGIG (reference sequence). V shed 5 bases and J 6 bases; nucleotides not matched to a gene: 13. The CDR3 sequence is CAWEPTSRGVNEQFF. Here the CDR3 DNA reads TGTGCCTGGGAACCGACTAGCCGCGGCGTCAATGAGCAGTTCTTC.

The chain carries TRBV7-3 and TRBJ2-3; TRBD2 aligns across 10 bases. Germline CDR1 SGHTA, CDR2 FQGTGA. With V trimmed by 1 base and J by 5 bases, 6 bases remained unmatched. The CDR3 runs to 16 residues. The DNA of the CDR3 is TGTGCCAGCAGCTTAAGACTAGCGGGCGGGCTAGATACGCAGTATTTT. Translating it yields CASSLRLAGGLDTQYF.

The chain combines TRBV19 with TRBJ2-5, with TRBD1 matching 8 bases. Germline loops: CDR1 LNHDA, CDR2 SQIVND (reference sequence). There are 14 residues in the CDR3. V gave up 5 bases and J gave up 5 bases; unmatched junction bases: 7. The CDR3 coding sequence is TGTGCCAGTAGTGGGCAGGGGGCTTTCGAGACCCAGTACTTC. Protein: CASSGQGAFETQYF.

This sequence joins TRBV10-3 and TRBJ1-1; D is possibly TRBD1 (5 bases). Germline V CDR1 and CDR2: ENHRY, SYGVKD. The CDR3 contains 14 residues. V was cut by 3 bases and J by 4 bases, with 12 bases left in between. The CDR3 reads CAISDRGESTEAFF. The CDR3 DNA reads TGTGCCATCAGTGACCGGGGGGAAAGCACTGAAGCTTTCTTT.

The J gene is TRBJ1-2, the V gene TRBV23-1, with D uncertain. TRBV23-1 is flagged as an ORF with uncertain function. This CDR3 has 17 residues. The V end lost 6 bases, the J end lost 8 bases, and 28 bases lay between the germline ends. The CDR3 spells CASSPSRQDPPPSGYTF. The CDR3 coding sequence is TGCGCCAGCAGCCCCTCCCGACAAGATCCCCCTCCCTCGGGCTACACCTTC.

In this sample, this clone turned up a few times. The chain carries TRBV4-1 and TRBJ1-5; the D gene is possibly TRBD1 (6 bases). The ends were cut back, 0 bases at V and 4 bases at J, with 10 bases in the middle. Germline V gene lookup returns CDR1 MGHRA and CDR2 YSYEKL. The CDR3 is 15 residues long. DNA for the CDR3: TGCGCCAGCAGCCAAGAGGGGACACTGAATCAGCCCCAGCATTTT. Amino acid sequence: CASSQEGTLNQPQHF.

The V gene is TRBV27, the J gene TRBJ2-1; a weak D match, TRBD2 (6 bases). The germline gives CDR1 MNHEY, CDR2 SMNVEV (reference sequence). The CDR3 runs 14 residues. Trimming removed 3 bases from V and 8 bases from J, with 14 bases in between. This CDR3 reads CASSFMPGGHEQFF. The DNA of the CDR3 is TGTGCCAGCAGTTTTATGCCCGGAGGGCATGAGCAGTTCTTC.

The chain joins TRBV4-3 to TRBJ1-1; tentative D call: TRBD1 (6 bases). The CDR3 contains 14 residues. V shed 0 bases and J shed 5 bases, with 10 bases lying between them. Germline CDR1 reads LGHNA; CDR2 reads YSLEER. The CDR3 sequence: CASSQDSRGTEAFF. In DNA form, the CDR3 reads TGCGCCAGCAGCCAAGATAGTAGGGGGACTGAAGCTTTCTTT.

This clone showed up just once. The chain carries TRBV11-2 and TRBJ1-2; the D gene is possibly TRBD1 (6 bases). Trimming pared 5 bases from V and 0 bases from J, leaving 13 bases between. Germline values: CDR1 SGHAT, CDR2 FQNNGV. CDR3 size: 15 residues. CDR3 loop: CASSKRDTPNYGYTF. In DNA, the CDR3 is TGTGCCAGCAGCAAACGGGACACCCCTAACTATGGCTACACCTTC.

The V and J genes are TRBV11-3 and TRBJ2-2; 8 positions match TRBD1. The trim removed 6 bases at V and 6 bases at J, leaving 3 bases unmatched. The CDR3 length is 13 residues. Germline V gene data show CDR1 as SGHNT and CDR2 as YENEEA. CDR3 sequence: CASRDRAAGELFF. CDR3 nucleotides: TGTGCCAGCAGGGACAGGGCGGCCGGGGAGCTGTTTTTT.

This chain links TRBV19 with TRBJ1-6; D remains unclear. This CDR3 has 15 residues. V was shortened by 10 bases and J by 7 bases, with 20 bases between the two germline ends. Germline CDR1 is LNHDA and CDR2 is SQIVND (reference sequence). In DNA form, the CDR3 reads TGTGCCACCCAACCTGCAGCCGGAGTGAATTCACCCCTCCACTTT. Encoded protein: CATQPAAGVNSPLHF.

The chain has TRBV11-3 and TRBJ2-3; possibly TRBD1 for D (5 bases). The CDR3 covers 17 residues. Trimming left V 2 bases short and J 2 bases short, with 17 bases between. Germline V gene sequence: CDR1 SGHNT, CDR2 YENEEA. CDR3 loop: CASSLTLGARATDTQYF. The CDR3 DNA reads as TGTGCCAGCAGCTTAACTTTAGGGGCAAGGGCCACAGATACGCAGTATTTT.

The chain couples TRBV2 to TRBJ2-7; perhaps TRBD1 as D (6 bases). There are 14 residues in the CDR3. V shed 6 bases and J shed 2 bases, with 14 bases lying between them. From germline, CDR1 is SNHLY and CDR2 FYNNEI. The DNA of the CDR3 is TGTGCCAGCAGCACCTCAGGGGCTCCCTACGAGCAGTACTTC. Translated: CASSTSGAPYEQYF.

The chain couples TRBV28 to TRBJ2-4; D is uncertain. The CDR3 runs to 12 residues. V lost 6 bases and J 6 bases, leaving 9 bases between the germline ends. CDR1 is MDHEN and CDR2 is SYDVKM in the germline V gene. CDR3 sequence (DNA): TGTGCCAGCAGCCCCCGTATAAACATTCAGTACTTC. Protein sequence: CASSPRINIQYF.

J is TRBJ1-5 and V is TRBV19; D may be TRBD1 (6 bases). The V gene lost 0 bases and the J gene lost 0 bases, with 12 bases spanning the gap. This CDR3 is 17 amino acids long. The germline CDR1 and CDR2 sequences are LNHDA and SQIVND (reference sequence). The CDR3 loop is CASSIDWTESSNQPQHF. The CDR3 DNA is TGTGCCAGTAGTATAGATTGGACAGAATCTAGCAATCAGCCCCAGCATTTT.

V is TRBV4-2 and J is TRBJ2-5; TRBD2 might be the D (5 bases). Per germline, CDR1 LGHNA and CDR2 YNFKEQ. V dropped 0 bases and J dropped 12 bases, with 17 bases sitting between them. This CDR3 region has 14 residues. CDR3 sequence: CASSQDEGYPAEYF. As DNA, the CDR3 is TGTGCCAGCAGCCAAGATGAGGGCTACCCGGCCGAGTACTTC.

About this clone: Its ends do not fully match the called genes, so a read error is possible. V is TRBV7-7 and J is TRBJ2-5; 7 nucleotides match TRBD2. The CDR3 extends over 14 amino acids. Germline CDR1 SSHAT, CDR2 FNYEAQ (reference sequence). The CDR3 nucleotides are TGTGCTAGCAGCTTAGCTAGCGGACAAGAGACCCAGTACTTC. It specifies CASSLASGQETQYF.

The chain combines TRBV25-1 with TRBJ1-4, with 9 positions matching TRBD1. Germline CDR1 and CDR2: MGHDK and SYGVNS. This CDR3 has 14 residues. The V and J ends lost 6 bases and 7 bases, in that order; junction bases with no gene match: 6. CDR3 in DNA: TGTGCCAGCAGAGCCGGGACAGGGATTGAAAAACTGTTTTTT. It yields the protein CASRAGTGIEKLFF.

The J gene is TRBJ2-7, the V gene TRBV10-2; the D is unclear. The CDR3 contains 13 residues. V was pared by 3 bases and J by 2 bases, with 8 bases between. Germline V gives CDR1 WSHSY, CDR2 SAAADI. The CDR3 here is CASSEPGPYEQYF. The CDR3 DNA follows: TGCGCCAGCAGTGAACCTGGCCCCTACGAGCAGTACTTC.

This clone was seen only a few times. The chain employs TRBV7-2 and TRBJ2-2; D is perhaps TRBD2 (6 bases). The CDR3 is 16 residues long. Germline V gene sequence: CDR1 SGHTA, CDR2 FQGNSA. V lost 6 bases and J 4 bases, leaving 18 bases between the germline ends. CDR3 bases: TGTGCCAGCAGACTGGCGCGGGATGGTGCCACCGGGGAGCTGTTTTTT. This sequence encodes CASRLARDGATGELFF.

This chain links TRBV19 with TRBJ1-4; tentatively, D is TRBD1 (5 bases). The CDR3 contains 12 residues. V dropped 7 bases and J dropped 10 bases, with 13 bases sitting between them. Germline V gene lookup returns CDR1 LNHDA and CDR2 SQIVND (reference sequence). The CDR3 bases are TGTGCCAGTATCGGGGGTAGGGGAAAACTGTTTTTT. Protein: CASIGGRGKLFF.

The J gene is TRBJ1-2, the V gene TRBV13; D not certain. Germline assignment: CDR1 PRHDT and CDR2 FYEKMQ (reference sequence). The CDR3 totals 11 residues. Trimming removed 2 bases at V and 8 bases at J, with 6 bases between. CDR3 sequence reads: CASSLSMGYTF. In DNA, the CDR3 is TGTGCCAGCAGCTTATCAATGGGCTACACCTTC.

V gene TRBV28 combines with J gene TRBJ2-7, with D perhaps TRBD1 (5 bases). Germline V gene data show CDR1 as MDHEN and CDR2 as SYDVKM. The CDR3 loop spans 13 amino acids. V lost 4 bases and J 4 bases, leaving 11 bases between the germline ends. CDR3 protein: CASSSGATYEQYF. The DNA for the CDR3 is TGTGCCAGCAGTTCTGGGGCTACTTACGAGCAGTACTTC.